Below, 23 T cell receptor beta chains from the same sample are listed, as sequenced in a study of shared clonotypes between healthy human individuals. The assay was immunoSEQ multiplex PCR, and TCRdb's table has in-frame clones only and misses some. The sample yields around 700,000 clones, roughly 94% seen once. CD45RO-negative, CCR7-positively selected cells formed the naive CD8 fraction, excluding terminally differentiated effector memory CD45RA+ cells. The sequenced material came from naive CD8+ T cells sorted from blood. The receptor source for this set is a man aged 25 to 45 in good health.

The V call is TRBV11-2, the J call TRBJ2-5; 7 bases are a match to TRBD1. The CDR3 extends over 14 amino acids. V was clipped by 5 bases and J by 5 bases; unmatched bases: 8. The V gene's germline CDR1 is SGHAT and CDR2 FQNNGV. CDR3: CASSPRQGGETQYF. CDR3 sequence (DNA): TGTGCCAGCAGCCCCCGACAGGGCGGGGAGACCCAGTACTTC.

The V gene is TRBV19, the J gene TRBJ2-1; 8 bases fit TRBD2. The trim removed 10 bases at V and 0 bases at J, leaving 2 bases unmatched. This CDR3 is built from 13 residues. Germline V gene lookup returns CDR1 LNHDA and CDR2 SQIVND (reference sequence). The CDR3 reads CATGTSSYNEQFF. CDR3 DNA: TGTGCCACCGGGACTAGCTCCTACAATGAGCAGTTCTTC.

Of note for this clone: Other nucleotide sequences in the sample specify the same CDR3. The V gene is TRBV6-5, the J gene TRBJ2-1, with D unclear. The germline gives CDR1 MNHEY, CDR2 SVGAGI. V was pared by 0 bases and J by 1 base, with 7 bases between. There are 15 residues in the CDR3. The CDR3 DNA reads TGTGCCAGCAGTTACTCCGGGTCTTCCTACAATGAGCAGTTCTTC. Translating it yields CASSYSGSSYNEQFF.

V usage is TRBV7-9 and J usage is TRBJ2-1; the match to TRBD2 covers 8 bases. Trimming at V came to 5 bases and at J to 1 base, leaving 7 bases not matched to a gene. The CDR3 runs to 16 residues. Germline V gene lookup returns CDR1 SEHNR and CDR2 FQNEAQ (reference sequence). DNA of the CDR3: TGTGCCAGCAGCCCCTCTGGCGGGAGGTCCTACAATGAGCAGTTCTTC. Protein: CASSPSGGRSYNEQFF.

The rearrangement joins TRBV9 to TRBJ1-1; TRBD1 is a possible D gene (6 bases). From germline, CDR1 is SGDLS and CDR2 YYNGEE. Trimming removed 4 bases from V and 3 bases from J, with 16 bases in between. The CDR3 runs to 15 residues. The CDR3: CASSTNSQGYTEAFF. DNA of the CDR3: TGTGCCAGCAGCACCAACTCTCAGGGGTACACTGAAGCTTTCTTT. Drawing the rest from reference TRBV9 and TRBJ1-1, the complete variable domain is DSGVTQTPKHLITATGQRVTLRCSPRSGDLSVYWYQQSLDQGLQFLIQYYNGEERAKGNILERFSAQQFPDLHSELNLSSLELGDSALYFCASSTNSQGYTEAFFGQGTRLTVV.

The gene calls are TRBV10-1 and TRBJ2-1; no clear D gene. Germline-derived CDR1 and CDR2 are WNHNN and SYGVQD (reference sequence). There are 16 residues in the CDR3. Trimming pared 0 bases from V and 0 bases from J, leaving 9 bases between. CDR3 in DNA: TGCGCCAGCAGTGAGTCGACCGTGAGCTCCTACAATGAGCAGTTCTTC. Residues: CASSESTVSSYNEQFF.

The rearrangement links TRBV11-3 to TRBJ2-2; TRBD2 agrees at 14 bases. The germline CDR1 and CDR2 sequences are SGHNT and YENEEA. After removal of 5 bases from V and 6 bases from J, the junction contained 5 bases not matched to a gene. This CDR3 is 16 amino acids long. CDR3: CASSPGLAGDPGELFF. CDR3 nucleotide sequence: TGTGCCAGCAGCCCGGGACTAGCGGGAGACCCCGGGGAGCTGTTTTTT.

The J gene is TRBJ2-7, the V gene TRBV11-2; 10 nucleotides line up with TRBD2. The CDR3 is 12 residues long. CDR1 and CDR2 from the germline V gene are SGHAT and FQNNGV. The junction had 1 base not matched to a gene; V was cut back by 4 bases and J by 7 bases. CDR3 in DNA: TGTGCCAGCAGCTCGGGACTAGCGGAGCAGTACTTC. This sequence encodes CASSSGLAEQYF.

This chain links TRBV30 with TRBJ2-7, with a weak D call TRBD2 (6 bases). V was clipped by 2 bases and J by 1 base, with 9 bases between them. CDR1 GTSNPN and CDR2 SVGIG come from the germline V gene (reference sequence). CDR3 length equals 13 residues. The DNA for the CDR3 is TGTGCCTGGAGTAGCCGGGAGTCCTACGAGCAGTACTTC. Translated: CAWSSRESYEQYF.

The chain employs TRBV7-9 and TRBJ2-7; the match to TRBD1 covers 7 bases. The CDR3 loop spans 13 amino acids. CDR1 SEHNR and CDR2 FQNEAQ come from the germline V gene (reference sequence). V trimming: 5 bases; J trimming: 5 bases; junction bases outside the gene matches: 6. CDR3 protein: CASSLGTANEQYF. The CDR3 DNA reads as TGTGCCAGCAGCCTTGGGACAGCTAACGAGCAGTACTTC.

V usage is TRBV27 and J usage is TRBJ2-1; the D gene is possibly TRBD2 (7 bases). The CDR3 is made up of 17 amino acids. CDR1 MNHEY and CDR2 SMNVEV come from the germline V gene (reference sequence). The germline V and J ends were trimmed by 3 bases and 5 bases, with 20 bases remaining between them. The CDR3 sequence: CASSFLTSQGINNEQFF. CDR3 nucleotide sequence: TGTGCCAGCAGTTTTCTGACTAGCCAGGGGATAAACAATGAGCAGTTCTTC.

Concerning this clone itself: Within the sample, other DNA sequences also encode this same CDR3. The chain joins TRBV6-6 to TRBJ2-1, with TRBD2 identical over 10 bases. This CDR3 has 15 amino acids. J was trimmed by 4 bases and V by 6 bases; bases with no gene match: 6. Germline CDR1 and CDR2: MNHNY and SVGAGI (reference sequence). CDR3: CASSPLAGAYNEQFF. The CDR3 region has the DNA TGTGCCAGCAGCCCCCTAGCGGGAGCGTACAATGAGCAGTTCTTC.

This rearrangement joins TRBV7-9 to TRBJ2-1, with 7 bases lining up with TRBD2. This CDR3 spans 14 amino acids. V lost 8 bases and J lost 7; bases outside the gene matches: 11. Looked up from germline, CDR1 is SEHNR and CDR2 is FQNEAQ (reference sequence). The CDR3 DNA reads TGTGCCAGCGGGAGAGGGCGGGAGATTAATGAGCAGTTCTTC. Translating gives CASGRGREINEQFF.

This chain links TRBV27 with TRBJ2-3; 9 positions match TRBD1. The germline CDR1 and CDR2 sequences are MNHEY and SMNVEV (reference sequence). This CDR3 is 19 amino acids long. After removal of 4 bases from V and 4 bases from J, the junction contained 18 bases not matched to a gene. CDR3 sequence: CASSSIGLTGTGNSDTQYF. Here the CDR3 DNA reads TGTGCCAGCAGTTCCATAGGCCTTACCGGGACAGGGAATTCAGATACGCAGTATTTT.

This clone was recorded once. Other DNA sequences in this specimen translate into the identical CDR3. The rearrangement uses TRBV9 and TRBJ2-1; D not certain. The CDR3 consists of 11 residues. V was shortened by 2 bases and J by 5 bases, with 2 bases between the two germline ends. Germline CDR1 SGDLS, CDR2 YYNGEE. CDR3 protein: CASSVNNEQFF. CDR3 nucleotides: TGTGCCAGCAGCGTCAACAATGAGCAGTTCTTC.

The J gene is TRBJ2-7, the V gene TRBV30, with 8 positions matching TRBD1. Germline CDR1 GTSNPN, CDR2 SVGIG (reference sequence). The CDR3 contains 15 residues. V gave up 1 base and J gave up 2 bases; unmatched junction bases: 7. CDR3 residues: CAWSDRTGYTYEQYF. CDR3 bases: TGTGCCTGGAGTGACAGGACAGGGTATACCTACGAGCAGTACTTC.

The chain combines TRBV9 with TRBJ2-2, with 7 nucleotides matching TRBD2. CDR1 and CDR2 (germline): SGDLS, YYNGEE. The CDR3 contains 18 residues. With 3 bases clipped from V and 5 bases from J, the junction kept 16 bases outside the gene matches. The CDR3, as DNA: TGTGCCAGCAGCGATAGTCCTCTAAAGGGAGGGCATACCGGGGAGCTGTTTTTT. Residues: CASSDSPLKGGHTGELFF.

This chain links TRBV2 with TRBJ2-5; no definite D call. Trimming removed 0 bases from V and 5 bases from J, with 10 bases in between. This CDR3 contains 14 residues. CDR1 and CDR2 (germline): SNHLY, FYNNEI. The CDR3 here is CASSEAGLEETQYF. The CDR3 region has the DNA TGTGCCAGCAGTGAAGCGGGCCTCGAGGAGACCCAGTACTTC.

The chain uses TRBV5-6 and TRBJ2-7; D perhaps matches TRBD1 (5 bases). The CDR3 spans 15 residues. Trimming shortened V by 4 bases and J by 6 bases, and 20 bases separated the two germline ends. The germline V gene encodes CDR1 SGHDT and CDR2 YYEEEE. The CDR3 nucleotides are TGTGCCAGCAGCGCGGCAGGGCTTTTGTTCTCCGAGCAGTACTTC. Amino acid sequence: CASSAAGLLFSEQYF.

This rearrangement joins TRBV7-3 to TRBJ2-1; the D gene is possibly TRBD2 (5 bases). Germline V gives CDR1 SGHTA, CDR2 FQGTGA. Trimming removed 6 bases at V and 0 bases at J, with 15 bases between. This CDR3 is built from 16 residues. The CDR3 reads CASSSIARSSYNEQFF. The CDR3 DNA reads TGTGCCAGCAGTTCCATAGCGAGAAGCTCCTACAATGAGCAGTTCTTC.

The rearrangement links TRBV27 to TRBJ1-4; TRBD1 matches 7 bases. The V gene's germline CDR1 is MNHEY and CDR2 SMNVEV (reference sequence). This CDR3 comprises 16 residues. The V segment lost 5 bases and the J segment 2 bases; nucleotides outside the gene matches: 8. CDR3 region: CASSPYLTGTNEKLFF. The DNA for the CDR3 is TGTGCCAGCAGTCCCTATCTGACAGGGACTAATGAAAAACTGTTTTTT.

The CDR3 DNA follows: TGTGCCAGCAGCTTATCGCGTGGGGGAGGGGTTGATGGCTACACCTTC. Encoded protein: CASSLSRGGGVDGYTF. The chain uses TRBV7-6 and TRBJ1-2; tentatively, D is TRBD1 (5 bases). The V end was cut by 2 bases, the J end by 6 bases, with 19 bases between. This CDR3 has 16 amino acids. Germline CDR1 SGHVS, CDR2 FNYEAQ.

The chain joins TRBV7-9 to TRBJ1-1; no definite D call. The CDR3 loop spans 16 amino acids. Trimming pared 5 bases from V and 0 bases from J, leaving 16 bases between. Germline V CDR1 and CDR2: SEHNR, FQNEAQ (reference sequence). As DNA, the CDR3 is TGTGCCAGCAGCCCCGGCGGGGTAGGAGTGAACACTGAAGCTTTCTTT. Translated, it gives CASSPGGVGVNTEAFF.